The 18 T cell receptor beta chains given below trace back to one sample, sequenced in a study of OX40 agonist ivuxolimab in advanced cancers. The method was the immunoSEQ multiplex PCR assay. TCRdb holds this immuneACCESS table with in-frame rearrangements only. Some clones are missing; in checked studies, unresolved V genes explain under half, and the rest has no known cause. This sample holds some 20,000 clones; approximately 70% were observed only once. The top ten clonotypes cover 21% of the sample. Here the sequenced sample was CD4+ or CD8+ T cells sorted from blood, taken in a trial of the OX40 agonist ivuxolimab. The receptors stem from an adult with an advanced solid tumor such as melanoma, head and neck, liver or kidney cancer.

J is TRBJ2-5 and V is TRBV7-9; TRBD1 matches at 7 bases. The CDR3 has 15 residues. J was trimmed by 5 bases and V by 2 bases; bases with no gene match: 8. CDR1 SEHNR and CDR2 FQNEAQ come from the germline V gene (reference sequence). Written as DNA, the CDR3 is TGTGCCAGCAGCTTAAAGGAACAGGGGTACGAGACCCAGTACTTC. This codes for CASSLKEQGYETQYF.

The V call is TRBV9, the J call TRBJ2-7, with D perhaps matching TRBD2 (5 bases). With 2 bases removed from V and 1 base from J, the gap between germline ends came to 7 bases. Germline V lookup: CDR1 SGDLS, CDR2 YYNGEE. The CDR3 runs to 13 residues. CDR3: CASSVGDSYEQYF. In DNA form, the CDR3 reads TGTGCCAGCAGCGTCGGGGATTCCTACGAGCAGTACTTC.

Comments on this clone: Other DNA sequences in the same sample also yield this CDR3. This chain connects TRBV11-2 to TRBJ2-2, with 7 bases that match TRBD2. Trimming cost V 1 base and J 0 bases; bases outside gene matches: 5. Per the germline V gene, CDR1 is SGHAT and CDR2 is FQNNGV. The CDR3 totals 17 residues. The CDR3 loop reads CASSLGGGSANTGELFF. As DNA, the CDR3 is TGTGCCAGCAGCTTAGGGGGGGGTTCCGCGAACACCGGGGAGCTGTTTTTT.

DNA of the CDR3: TGTGCCTGGAACCCGGGGGATAGCAATCAGCCCCAGCATTTT. Translated: CAWNPGDSNQPQHF. The rearrangement links TRBV30 to TRBJ1-5, with a weak D call TRBD1 (5 bases). Trimming cost V 4 bases and J 0 bases, with 10 bases left between them. This CDR3 has 14 amino acids. CDR1 is GTSNPN, CDR2 SVGIG, per germline (reference sequence).

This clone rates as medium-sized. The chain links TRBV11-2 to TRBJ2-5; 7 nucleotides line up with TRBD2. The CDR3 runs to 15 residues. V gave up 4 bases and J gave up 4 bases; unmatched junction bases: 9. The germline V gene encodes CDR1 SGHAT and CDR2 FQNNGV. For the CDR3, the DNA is TGTGCCAGCAGCTCTCGTTGGGGGGGGAGAGAGACCCAGTACTTC. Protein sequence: CASSSRWGGRETQYF.

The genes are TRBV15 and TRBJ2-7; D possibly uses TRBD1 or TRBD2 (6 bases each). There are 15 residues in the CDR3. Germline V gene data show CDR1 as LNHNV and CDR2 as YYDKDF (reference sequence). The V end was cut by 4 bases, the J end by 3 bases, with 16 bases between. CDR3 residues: CATSKLSGAVYEQYF. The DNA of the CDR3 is TGTGCCACCAGCAAGTTGTCGGGGGCAGTCTACGAGCAGTACTTC.

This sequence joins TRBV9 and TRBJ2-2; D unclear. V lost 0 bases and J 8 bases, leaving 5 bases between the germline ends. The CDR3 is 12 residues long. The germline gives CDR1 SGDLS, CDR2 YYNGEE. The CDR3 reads CASSVAPGELFF. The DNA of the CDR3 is TGTGCCAGCAGCGTAGCTCCAGGGGAGCTGTTTTTT.

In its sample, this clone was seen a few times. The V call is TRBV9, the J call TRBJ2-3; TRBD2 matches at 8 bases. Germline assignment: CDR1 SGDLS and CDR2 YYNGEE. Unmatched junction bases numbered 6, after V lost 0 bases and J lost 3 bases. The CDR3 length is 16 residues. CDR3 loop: CASSVGFRGGTDTQYF. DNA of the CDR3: TGTGCCAGCAGCGTAGGATTCCGGGGGGGGACAGATACGCAGTATTTT. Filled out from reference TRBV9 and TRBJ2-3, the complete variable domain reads DSGVTQTPKHLITATGQRVTLRCSPRSGDLSVYWYQQSLDQGLQFLIQYYNGEERAKGNILERFSAQQFPDLHSELNLSSLELGDSALYFCASSVGFRGGTDTQYFGPGTRLTVL.

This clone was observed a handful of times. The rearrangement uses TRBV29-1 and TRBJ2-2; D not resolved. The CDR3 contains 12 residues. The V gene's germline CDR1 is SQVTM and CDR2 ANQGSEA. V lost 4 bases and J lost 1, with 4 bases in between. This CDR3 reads CSVVRNTGELFF. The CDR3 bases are TGCAGCGTTGTCAGGAACACCGGGGAGCTGTTTTTT.

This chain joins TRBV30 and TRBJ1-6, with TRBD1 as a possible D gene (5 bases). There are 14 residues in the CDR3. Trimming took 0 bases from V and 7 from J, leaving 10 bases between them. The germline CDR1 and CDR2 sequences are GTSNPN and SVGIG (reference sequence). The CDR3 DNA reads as TGTGCCTGGAGTGTACAGGACATAAATTCACCCCTCCACTTT. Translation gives CAWSVQDINSPLHF.

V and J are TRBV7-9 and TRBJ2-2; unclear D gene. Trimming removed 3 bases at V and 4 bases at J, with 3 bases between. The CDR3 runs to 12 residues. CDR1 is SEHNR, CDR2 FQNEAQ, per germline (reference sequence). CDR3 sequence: CASSFGTGELFF. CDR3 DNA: TGTGCCAGCAGCTTTGGCACCGGGGAGCTGTTTTTT.

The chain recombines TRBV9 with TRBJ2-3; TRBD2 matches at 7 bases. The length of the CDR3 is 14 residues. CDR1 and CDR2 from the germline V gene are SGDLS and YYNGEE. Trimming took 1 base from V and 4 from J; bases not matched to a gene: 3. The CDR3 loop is CASSVSGAADTQYF. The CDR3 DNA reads TGTGCCAGCAGCGTAAGCGGGGCGGCAGATACGCAGTATTTT.

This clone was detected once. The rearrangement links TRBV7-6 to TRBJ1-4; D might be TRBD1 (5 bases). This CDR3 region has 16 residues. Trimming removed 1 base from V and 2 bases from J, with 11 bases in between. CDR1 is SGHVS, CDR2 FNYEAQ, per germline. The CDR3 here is CASSLDQGGTNEKLFF. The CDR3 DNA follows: TGTGCCAGCAGCTTAGATCAGGGAGGGACTAATGAAAAACTGTTTTTT.

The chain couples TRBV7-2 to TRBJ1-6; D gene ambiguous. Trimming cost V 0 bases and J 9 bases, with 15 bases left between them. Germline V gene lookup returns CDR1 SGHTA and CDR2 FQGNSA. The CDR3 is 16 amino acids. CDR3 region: CASSLAGIDSRSPLHF. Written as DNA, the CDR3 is TGTGCCAGCAGCTTAGCAGGGATCGACTCGCGTTCACCCCTCCACTTT.

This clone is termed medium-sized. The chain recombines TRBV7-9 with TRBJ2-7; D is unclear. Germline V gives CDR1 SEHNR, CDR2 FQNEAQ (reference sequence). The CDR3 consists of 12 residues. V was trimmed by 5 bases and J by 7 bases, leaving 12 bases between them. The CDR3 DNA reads TGTGCCAGCAGCCTGACCTACTTGGAGCAGTACTTC. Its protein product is CASSLTYLEQYF.

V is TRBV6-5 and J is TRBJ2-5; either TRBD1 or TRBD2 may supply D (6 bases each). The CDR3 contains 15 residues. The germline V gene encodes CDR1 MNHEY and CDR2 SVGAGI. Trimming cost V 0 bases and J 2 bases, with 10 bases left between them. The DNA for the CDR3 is TGTGCCAGCAGTTACTCGAGGAGGGGGCAAGAGACCCAGTACTTC. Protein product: CASSYSRRGQETQYF.

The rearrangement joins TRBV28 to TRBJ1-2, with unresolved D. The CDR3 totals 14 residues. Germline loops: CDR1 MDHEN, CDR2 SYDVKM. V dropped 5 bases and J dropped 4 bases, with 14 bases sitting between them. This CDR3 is CASSPPGIGYGYTF. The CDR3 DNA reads TGTGCCAGCAGTCCTCCGGGAATAGGCTATGGCTACACCTTC.

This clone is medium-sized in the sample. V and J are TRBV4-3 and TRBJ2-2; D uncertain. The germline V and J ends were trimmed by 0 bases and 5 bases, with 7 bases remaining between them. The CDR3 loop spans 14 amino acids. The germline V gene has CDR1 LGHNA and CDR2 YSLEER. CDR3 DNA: TGCGCCAGCAGCCAAGAAAGGGCAACCGGGGAGCTGTTTTTT. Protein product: CASSQERATGELFF.